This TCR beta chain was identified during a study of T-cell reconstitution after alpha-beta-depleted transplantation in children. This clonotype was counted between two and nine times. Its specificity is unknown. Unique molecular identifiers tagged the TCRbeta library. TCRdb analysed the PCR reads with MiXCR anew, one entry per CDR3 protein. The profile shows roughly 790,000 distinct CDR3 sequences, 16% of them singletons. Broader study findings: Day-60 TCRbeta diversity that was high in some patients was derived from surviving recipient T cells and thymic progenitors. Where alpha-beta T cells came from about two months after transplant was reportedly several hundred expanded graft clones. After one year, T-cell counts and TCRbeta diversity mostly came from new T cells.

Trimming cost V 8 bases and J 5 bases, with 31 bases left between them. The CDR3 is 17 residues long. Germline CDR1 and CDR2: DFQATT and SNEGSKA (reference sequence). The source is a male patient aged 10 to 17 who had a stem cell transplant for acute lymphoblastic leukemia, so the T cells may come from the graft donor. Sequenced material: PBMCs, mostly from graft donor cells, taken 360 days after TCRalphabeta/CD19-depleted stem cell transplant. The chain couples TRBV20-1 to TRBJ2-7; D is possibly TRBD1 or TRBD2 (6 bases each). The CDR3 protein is CSSKGVVAGPVNHEQYF. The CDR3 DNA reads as TGCAGTTCTAAGGGGGTAGTTGCGGGACCTGTAAACCACGAGCAGTACTTC.